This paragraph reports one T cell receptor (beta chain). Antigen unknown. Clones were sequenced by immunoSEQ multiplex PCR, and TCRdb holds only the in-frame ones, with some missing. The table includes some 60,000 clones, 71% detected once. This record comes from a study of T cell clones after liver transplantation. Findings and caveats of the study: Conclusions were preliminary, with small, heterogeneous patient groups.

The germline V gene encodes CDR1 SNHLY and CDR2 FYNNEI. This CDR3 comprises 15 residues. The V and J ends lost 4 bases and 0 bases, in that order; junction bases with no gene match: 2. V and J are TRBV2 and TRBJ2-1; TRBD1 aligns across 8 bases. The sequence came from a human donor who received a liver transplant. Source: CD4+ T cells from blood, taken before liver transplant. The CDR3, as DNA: TGTGCCAGCAGTGGGGACAGGAGCTCCTACAATGAGCAGTTCTTC. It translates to CASSGDRSSYNEQFF.